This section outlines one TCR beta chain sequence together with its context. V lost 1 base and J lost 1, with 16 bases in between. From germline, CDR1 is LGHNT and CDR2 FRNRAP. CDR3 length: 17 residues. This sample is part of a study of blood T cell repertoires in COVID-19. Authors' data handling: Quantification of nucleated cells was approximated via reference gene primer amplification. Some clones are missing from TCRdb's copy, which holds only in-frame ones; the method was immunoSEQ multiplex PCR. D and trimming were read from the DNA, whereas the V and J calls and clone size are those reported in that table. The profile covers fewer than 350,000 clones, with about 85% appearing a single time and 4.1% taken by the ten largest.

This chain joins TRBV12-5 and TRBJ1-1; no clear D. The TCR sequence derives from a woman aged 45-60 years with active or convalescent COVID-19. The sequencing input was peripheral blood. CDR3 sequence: CASGLARGEIPNTEAFF. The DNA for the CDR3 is TGTGCTAGTGGTTTGGCCCGAGGAGAGATACCGAACACTGAAGCTTTCTTT. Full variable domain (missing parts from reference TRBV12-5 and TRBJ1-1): DARVTQTPRHKVTEMGQEVTMRCQPILGHNTVFWYRQTMMQGLELLAYFRNRAPLDDSGMPKDRFSAEMPDATLATLKIQPSEPRDSAVYFCASGLARGEIPNTEAFFGQGTRLTVV.